This T cell receptor (beta chain) was sequenced in a study of T cell responses to AZD1222 COVID-19 vaccine (dated by TCRdb to the early 2020s). As for the study more broadly: AZD1222 recipients given second doses at about 4 weeks or at about 12 weeks were pooled, since spike-specific TCR depth and breadth were not found to differ between the two schedules. Trial participants were enrolled by age into 18-55, 56-69 and 70-plus year subgroups, with roughly 160, 29 and 62 TCR-sequenced participants respectively. A total of 233 trial participants underwent TCR sequencing, of whom approximately 210 received two doses of AZD1222 and about 26 received two doses of the MenACWY control vaccine.

The CDR3 regions of human TCRbeta chains were subjected to immunosequencing. From the authors' description of their analysis: TCRs in the repertoires were compared against a reference library of SARS-CoV-2-specific TCRs that had been generated with the MIRA antigen-specificity platform. Breadth meant the fraction of unique TCRs that were SARS-CoV-2-associated, whereas depth meant the fraction of total T cells that were SARS-CoV-2-associated. Each spike-specific TCR was assigned to its reactive spike region and to a CD4 or CD8 class using the MIRA data. Log10-transformed breadth and depth values were compared by one-way ANOVA with Sidak's multiple comparisons tests. TCRdb retrieved this table from immuneACCESS and kept in-frame rearrangements only. Not all clones are present; in checked studies, unresolved V genes account for under half, and no reason is known for the remainder. V and J calls and clone size are copied from that table; D and trimming were computed from the DNA. The sample table holds some 100,000 clones, of which roughly nine tenths were seen once. The ten largest account for 4% to 5% of the sample.

To note about this clone: Which antigen it targets is not known. It has no much larger one-base neighbor in the sample; base qualities were not kept.

The sample's time point label, decoded: baseline before first vaccination. Vaccinee samples were obtained from the UK trials COV001 and COV002, which included a single-blind randomized controlled phase 2/3 trial of AZD1222 (ChAdOx1 nCoV-19) in healthy adults. For TCRbeta chain sequencing, PBMC samples were collected from trial participants at day 0 and at day 28 after the second dose. CDR1 and CDR2, per the germline V gene, are LGHNA and YNFKEQ. The junction shows trimming of 0 bases on V and 7 bases on J, plus 13 bases between the germline ends. The CDR3 sequence holds 15 residues, the cysteine and phenylalanine included. Only the CDR3 DNA stays, 45 bases, in frame from base 1. The paper as a whole reports these results and caveats: In the small 56-69-year group, the increase in depth fell short of significance, most likely because of low power. The vaccine-associated CD4 TCRs covered the entire spike protein, and the dominant responses fell in regions 160-218 and 743-854. No day 14 peak-response samples were available, so repertoires were characterized only after the peak T cell response. Participants were mostly white British, with more females than males. The authors suggested clonal diversity may have been underestimated. Conclusions about previously exposed vaccinees are limited because only six or seven AZD1222 recipients were SARS-CoV-2 seropositive at baseline. Epitopes outside the regions mutated in the B.1.351 and B.1.1.7 variants were reportedly recognized by nearly half of the unique spike-specific TCRs. After two AZD1222 doses, both the breadth and the depth of spike-specific TCRs were significantly higher than at day 0 and than in MenACWY recipients.

The rearranged chain carries TRBV4-2 and TRBJ2-1, and possibly TRBD2, on 7 matching bases. This sequence originates from an adult in good health. Sequencing was performed on peripheral blood, taken on day 0 of AZD1222 vaccination. The nucleotide sequence reads as follows: TGTGCCAGCAGCCAAGAGGTGGGGGGGCGAAATGAGCAGTTCTTC. It encodes CASSQEVGGRNEQFF.